This T cell receptor beta chain appears in the sequencing data of a study of blood T cell dynamics during melanoma immunotherapy. Study information: Standard first-line treatment here was pembrolizumab or nivolumab plus ipilimumab in metastatic melanoma.

Germline CDR1 and CDR2: SGHRS and YFSETQ. Trimming left V 3 bases short and J 2 bases short, with 13 bases between. This CDR3 region has 15 residues. Assay: immunoSEQ multiplex PCR; the TCRdb copy retains only in-frame clones and omits some. Seen here are some 20,000 clones, about 85% observed once, and the top ten hold under 9%. Indicated time point: week 3, after first cycle of checkpoint inhibitor. Blood was drawn before treatment and at week 3 after checkpoint blockade. Response was assessed by RECIST 1.1 at 12 weeks, except two rapid progressors. The sequencing used blood, collected from a patient treated with checkpoint blockade. The chain links TRBV5-1 to TRBJ2-3; no clear D gene. This clonotype was sampled from a human donor with melanoma. The CDR3 here is CASSSPLANTDTQYF. The CDR3 DNA is TGCGCCAGCAGCTCCCCGCTGGCGAACACAGATACGCAGTATTTT.